The 11 T cell receptor beta chains below all came from one sample that was sequenced in a study of cytomegalovirus exposure and HLA in healthy donors. The PCR was carried out with 60 Vbeta primers and 13 Jbeta primers. Here immunoSEQ multiplex PCR was the method, and the copy in TCRdb shows in-frame clones only, minus some. Among 150,000 or so clones listed, 70% to 80% were seen once. Sequences were obtained from PBMCs. The origin of the receptors is a man aged 30 to 45 in good health and CMV-seronegative.

V is TRBV2 and J is TRBJ2-7; D gene unclear. The germline CDR1 and CDR2 sequences are SNHLY and FYNNEI. This CDR3 has 11 residues. V lost 7 bases and J lost 2, with 6 bases in between. The CDR3 sequence is CASTQAYEQYF. CDR3 nucleotide sequence: TGTGCCAGCACGCAGGCCTACGAGCAGTACTTC. Drawing the rest from reference TRBV2 and TRBJ2-7, the complete variable domain is EPEVTQTPSHQVTQMGQEVILRCVPISNHLYFYWYRQILGQKVEFLVSFYNNEISEKSEIFDDQFSVERPDGSNFTLKIRSTKLEDSAMYFCASTQAYEQYFGPGTRLTVT.

The chain carries TRBV13 and TRBJ2-7, with 7 bases aligning to TRBD1. The germline CDR1 and CDR2 sequences are PRHDT and FYEKMQ (reference sequence). The CDR3 extends over 14 amino acids. The V and J ends lost 5 bases and 4 bases, in that order; junction bases with no gene match: 8. CDR3 protein: CASSDRDRAYEQYF. Here the CDR3 DNA reads TGTGCCAGCAGCGACCGGGACAGAGCTTACGAGCAGTACTTC.

This clone came up a few times. The rearrangement links TRBV6-6 to TRBJ2-7; possibly TRBD1 for D (6 bases). CDR1 is MNHNY and CDR2 is SVGAGI in the germline V gene (reference sequence). The CDR3 extends over 13 amino acids. V was pared by 6 bases and J by 1 base, with 10 bases between. The CDR3 region is CASRLGQSYEQYF. CDR3 DNA sequence: TGTGCCAGCAGGTTAGGACAGTCCTACGAGCAGTACTTC.

The chain has TRBV7-9 and TRBJ1-2; D perhaps matches TRBD1 (5 bases). Germline lookup yields CDR1 SEHNR and CDR2 FQNEAQ (reference sequence). Trimming stripped 1 base from V and 8 bases from J, with 14 bases between. The CDR3 covers 14 residues. CDR3 nucleotides: TGTGCCAGCAGCTTAGTCGGGGGGACGACAGGCTACACCTTC. Translating gives CASSLVGGTTGYTF.

With regard to this clone: At one end, the junction sequence differs from germline, possibly due to a read error. The rearrangement links TRBV7-9 to TRBJ1-1; 7 bases fit TRBD1. Germline lookup yields CDR1 SEHNR and CDR2 FQNEAQ (reference sequence). The CDR3 sequence is 12 residues long. CDR3 nucleotide sequence: TGTTCCAGCAGCTTACAGGGGCTTGAAGCTTTCTTT. Its translation is CSSSLQGLEAFF.

The chain employs TRBV2 and TRBJ1-2, with a possible D match to TRBD1 (5 bases). Germline CDR1 is SNHLY and CDR2 is FYNNEI. The CDR3 sequence is 14 residues long. Trimming took off 6 bases at V and 5 bases at J, with 16 bases between the two ends. CDR3 DNA sequence: TGTGCCAGCAGACAGACGCTAGGGGCTTATGGCTACACCTTC. Protein: CASRQTLGAYGYTF.

This clone was seen a single time. This sequence joins TRBV30 and TRBJ2-7; TRBD2 matches at 8 bases. The CDR3 spans 12 residues. The V segment lost 3 bases and the J segment 7 bases; nucleotides outside the gene matches: 5. CDR1 and CDR2 from the germline V gene are GTSNPN and SVGIG (reference sequence). The CDR3 is CAWREAGVEQYF. DNA of the CDR3: TGTGCCTGGAGGGAAGCGGGGGTGGAGCAGTACTTC.

The chain recombines TRBV27 with TRBJ2-7; D not resolved. The germline V gene encodes CDR1 MNHEY and CDR2 SMNVEV (reference sequence). The CDR3 consists of 13 residues. Trimming removed 2 bases from V and 3 bases from J, with 8 bases in between. CDR3 sequence (DNA): TGTGCCAGCAGTTTAGACGGGTACTACGAGCAGTACTTC. Encoded protein: CASSLDGYYEQYF.

The chain combines TRBV4-3 with TRBJ1-1, with 7 bases aligning to TRBD1. The CDR3 consists of 15 residues. V lost 0 bases to trimming and J lost 3 bases; unmatched junction nucleotides: 4. CDR1 is LGHNA, CDR2 YSLEER, per germline. This CDR3 is CASSQEGGDHTEAFF. CDR3 DNA sequence: TGCGCCAGCAGCCAAGAAGGGGGCGATCACACTGAAGCTTTCTTT.

The V and J genes are TRBV6-6 and TRBJ1-3, with TRBD1 identical over 9 bases. This CDR3 is built from 15 residues. J lost 1 base, V lost 6 bases, and 4 bases had no gene match. Germline V gene sequence: CDR1 MNHNY, CDR2 SVGAGI (reference sequence). The CDR3 sequence is CASRVDRGSGNTIYF. CDR3 nucleotide sequence: TGTGCCAGCAGAGTTGACAGGGGGTCTGGAAACACCATATATTTT.

This clone has only a few counts. This CDR3 is CASSLAGLNTEAFF. The CDR3, as DNA: TGTGCCAGCAGCTTGGCAGGGTTGAACACTGAAGCTTTCTTT. The chain recombines TRBV7-8 with TRBJ1-1; D is possibly TRBD1 (5 bases). The CDR3 extends over 14 amino acids. In germline, CDR1 is SGHVS, CDR2 FQNEAQ. V was trimmed by 3 bases and J by 0 bases, leaving 8 bases between them.